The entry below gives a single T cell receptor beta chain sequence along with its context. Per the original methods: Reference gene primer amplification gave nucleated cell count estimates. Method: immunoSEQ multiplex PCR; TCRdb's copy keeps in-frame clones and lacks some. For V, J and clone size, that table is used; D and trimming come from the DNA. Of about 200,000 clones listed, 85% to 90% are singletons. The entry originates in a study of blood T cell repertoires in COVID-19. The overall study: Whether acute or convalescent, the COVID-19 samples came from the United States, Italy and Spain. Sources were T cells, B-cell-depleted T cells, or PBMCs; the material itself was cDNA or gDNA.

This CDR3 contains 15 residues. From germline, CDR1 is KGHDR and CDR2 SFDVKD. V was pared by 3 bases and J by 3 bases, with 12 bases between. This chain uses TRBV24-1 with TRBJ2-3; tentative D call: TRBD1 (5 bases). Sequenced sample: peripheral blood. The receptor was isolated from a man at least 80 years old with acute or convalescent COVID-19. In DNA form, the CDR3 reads TGTGCCACCAGTGATGATAGGGGAAGGACAGATACGCAGTATTTT. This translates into CATSDDRGRTDTQYF.